The 14 T cell receptor beta chains given below trace back to one sample, sequenced in a study of blood T cell repertoires in COVID-19. Profiling relied on immunoSEQ multiplex PCR, and the TCRdb table lists in-frame clones only, not all of them. Of around 99,000 clones detected, over 80% appear once; the ten largest clones hold approximately 18%. Sequenced material: peripheral blood. Receptors were obtained from a woman aged 55-69 years with acute or convalescent COVID-19.

J is TRBJ1-6 and V is TRBV9; no clear D. The CDR3 has 15 amino acids. V lost 0 bases and J lost 5, with 9 bases in between. CDR1 SGDLS and CDR2 YYNGEE come from the germline V gene. CDR3 in DNA: TGTGCCAGCAGCGTAGCTAGCAGCGATAATTCACCCCTCCACTTT. This translates into CASSVASSDNSPLHF.

The gene calls are TRBV18 and TRBJ1-5; D is possibly TRBD1 (5 bases). CDR1 is KGHSH, CDR2 LQKENI, per germline. The germline V and J ends were trimmed by 6 bases and 1 base, with 22 bases remaining between them. This CDR3 is 18 amino acids long. CDR3 sequence: CASSSQSTGGASNQPQHF. The CDR3 DNA reads TGTGCCAGCTCGTCACAATCGACCGGAGGGGCGAGCAATCAGCCCCAGCATTTT.

This clone was seen at least ten times. This chain joins TRBV6-2 or TRBV6-3 and TRBJ2-1; D is ambiguous. V was pared by 2 bases and J by 9 bases, with 11 bases between. Germline V gives CDR1 MNHEY, CDR2 SVGEGT. CDR3 size: 13 residues. The CDR3 loop is CASSYGRSGEQFF. CDR3 DNA: TGTGCCAGCAGTTACGGTAGGAGTGGTGAGCAGTTCTTC.

This rearrangement joins TRBV28 to TRBJ1-3, with 8 nucleotides matching TRBD1. V was clipped by 3 bases and J by 1 base; unmatched bases: 8. Germline V lookup: CDR1 MDHEN, CDR2 SYDVKM. The CDR3 loop spans 17 amino acids. The CDR3 is CASSFRTGIGSGNTIYF. The CDR3 DNA sequence: TGTGCCAGCAGTTTTCGGACAGGGATAGGTTCTGGAAACACCATATATTTT. The whole variable domain, remainder taken from reference TRBV28 and TRBJ1-3, is DVKVTQSSRYLVKRTGEKVFLECVQDMDHENMFWYRQDPGLGLRLIYFSYDVKMKEKGDIPEGYSVSREKKERFSLILESASTNQTSMYLCASSFRTGIGSGNTIYFGEGSWLTVV.

CDR3 nucleotide sequence: TGTGCCTGGAGTACTAGTTCGAATGAGCAGTTCTTC. Translating gives CAWSTSSNEQFF. This chain joins TRBV30 and TRBJ2-1; perhaps TRBD2 as D (5 bases). The CDR3 contains 12 residues. Germline V gene sequence: CDR1 GTSNPN, CDR2 SVGIG (reference sequence). Trimming left V 2 bases short and J 7 bases short, with 9 bases between.

The V call is TRBV5-6, the J call TRBJ2-5; D not resolved. CDR3 length: 13 amino acids. The germline V gene has CDR1 SGHDT and CDR2 YYEEEE. V dropped 0 bases and J dropped 7 bases, with 10 bases sitting between them. The CDR3 spells CASSLDWRGTQYF. The CDR3 DNA reads as TGTGCCAGCAGCTTGGATTGGAGAGGGACCCAGTACTTC.

The J gene is TRBJ2-7, the V gene TRBV7-2; 9 bases line up with TRBD1. Germline trimming cut 4 bases from V and 4 bases from J; bases unmatched to any gene: 5. The CDR3 consists of 14 residues. The germline CDR1 and CDR2 sequences are SGHTA and FQGNSA. DNA of the CDR3: TGTGCCAGCAGCTCACTCGGGACAGGGTACGAGCAGTACTTC. Protein sequence: CASSSLGTGYEQYF.

The CDR3: CASSPTDTEAFF. CDR3 DNA sequence: TGTGCCAGCAGTCCGACAGACACTGAAGCTTTCTTT. The chain carries TRBV6-5 and TRBJ1-1; the D gene is possibly TRBD1 (5 bases). The CDR3 spans 12 residues. V dropped 5 bases and J dropped 3 bases, with 7 bases sitting between them. The germline gives CDR1 MNHEY, CDR2 SVGAGI.

The chain employs TRBV11-2 and TRBJ1-2; possible D gene TRBD1, 6 bases. The V end lost 5 bases, the J end lost 4 bases, and 11 bases lay between the germline ends. The CDR3 is 13 residues long. CDR1 is SGHAT, CDR2 FQNNGV, per germline. CDR3 in amino acids: CASSPTGFYGYTF. DNA of the CDR3: TGTGCCAGCAGCCCCACAGGGTTCTATGGCTACACCTTC.

The chain employs TRBV28 and TRBJ1-1; D not certain. V lost 6 bases and J lost 0, with 8 bases in between. CDR3 length: 13 amino acids. Germline V lookup: CDR1 MDHEN, CDR2 SYDVKM. The CDR3 region has the DNA TGTGCCAGCAGCCGGGGTATGAACACTGAAGCTTTCTTT. This codes for CASSRGMNTEAFF.

The chain carries TRBV7-2 and TRBJ1-1, with 8 positions matching TRBD1. Trimming removed 3 bases from V and 2 bases from J; junction bases left unmatched: 2. The germline CDR1 and CDR2 sequences are SGHTA and FQGNSA. The length of the CDR3 is 14 residues. The CDR3 nucleotides are TGTGCCAGCAGCTTGGACAGGGCAAACACTGAAGCTTTCTTT. Its translation: CASSLDRANTEAFF.

This CDR3 is CASREGGTEAFF. DNA of the CDR3: TGCGCCAGCAGGGAGGGAGGCACTGAAGCTTTCTTT. The chain recombines TRBV5-1 with TRBJ1-1, with D unclear. CDR1 is SGHRS and CDR2 is YFSETQ in the germline V gene. This CDR3 comprises 12 residues. V shed 5 bases and J shed 4 bases, with 9 bases lying between them.

The rearrangement joins TRBV2 to TRBJ2-3; 13 bases are a match to TRBD2. The CDR3 runs 16 residues. V shed 3 bases, J shed 5 bases, and the junction held 5 bases outside the gene matches. CDR1 is SNHLY and CDR2 is FYNNEI in the germline V gene. The CDR3 here is CASSDLWTSGGDTQYF. In DNA form, the CDR3 reads TGTGCCAGCAGTGATCTTTGGACTAGCGGGGGAGATACGCAGTATTTT.

The rearrangement joins TRBV1 to TRBJ2-3; the DNA was not compared with TRBD2, the D call given in the table. TRBV1 is a listed pseudogene. This CDR3 spans 15 amino acids. CDR3 sequence reads: CTSSSSGKGTDTQYF. The DNA for the CDR3 is TGCACCAGCAGTTCAAGCGGGAAGGGCACAGATACGCAGTATTTT.